The 23 T cell receptor beta chains reported below all come from one sample, sequenced in a study of cytomegalovirus exposure and HLA in healthy donors. The protocol was immunoSEQ multiplex PCR, while the TCRdb copy is restricted to in-frame clones and leaves out a portion. The data hold about 200,000 clones, with 70% to 85% observed a single time. The sample taken for sequencing was PBMCs. Receptors originate from a woman in her twenties or thirties in good health and CMV-seropositive.

CDR3 protein: CASSQTGQETQYF. In DNA form, the CDR3 reads TGTGCCAGCTCCCAGACAGGCCAAGAGACCCAGTACTTC. This chain uses TRBV5-4 with TRBJ2-5; D perhaps matches TRBD1 (6 bases). There are 13 residues in the CDR3. Germline V gives CDR1 SGHNT, CDR2 YYREEE (reference sequence). Trimming took 7 bases from V and 1 from J, leaving 11 bases between them.

In regard to this clone: The junction departs from the called germline gene at one end, perhaps through a read error. This chain joins TRBV2 and TRBJ2-2; weak D call: TRBD1 (5 bases). This CDR3 has 16 residues. The V gene's germline CDR1 is SNHLY and CDR2 FYNNEI. The CDR3, as DNA: TGTGCCAGCAGCGAAGAGGTTCAGGGATTAACCGGGGAGCTGTTTTTT. Amino acid sequence: CASSEEVQGLTGELFF.

This chain links TRBV30 with TRBJ2-3; 7 nucleotides align to TRBD2. V lost 3 bases, J lost 8 bases, and 11 bases stayed unmatched. Germline V gives CDR1 GTSNPN, CDR2 SVGIG (reference sequence). CDR3 length: 14 residues. CDR3 region: CAWRVGRSSSTQYF. Written as DNA, the CDR3 is TGTGCCTGGAGGGTCGGGAGGTCCAGTAGTACGCAGTATTTT.

The rearrangement uses TRBV30 and TRBJ1-5, with D perhaps TRBD1 (6 bases). The CDR3 totals 13 residues. The V end was cut by 5 bases, the J end by 4 bases, with 12 bases between. Germline V gene lookup returns CDR1 GTSNPN and CDR2 SVGIG (reference sequence). CDR3 protein: CAWCLQGNQPQHF. The CDR3 DNA follows: TGTGCCTGGTGCTTACAGGGAAATCAGCCCCAGCATTTT.

This clone was detected only once. The chain couples TRBV5-6 to TRBJ2-3; D might be TRBD2 (5 bases). V lost 1 base and J lost 2, with 8 bases in between. The CDR3 extends over 14 amino acids. Germline values: CDR1 SGHDT, CDR2 YYEEEE. CDR3 sequence reads: CASSLYGNTDTQYF. CDR3 nucleotide sequence: TGTGCCAGCAGCTTGTACGGGAACACAGATACGCAGTATTTT.

This chain joins TRBV2 and TRBJ1-2, with 10 positions matching TRBD1. Germline values: CDR1 SNHLY, CDR2 FYNNEI. With V trimmed by 5 bases and J by 8 bases, 17 bases remained unmatched. This CDR3 is 17 amino acids long. For the CDR3, the DNA is TGTGCCAGCAGTCACCCGGGACAGGGGATCATTATAGGGGGCTACACCTTC. Translated, it gives CASSHPGQGIIIGGYTF.

This CDR3 reads CATEGGEYWEKLFF. CDR3 DNA: TGTGCCACCGAGGGGGGGGAGTATTGGGAAAAACTGTTTTTT. The J gene is TRBJ1-4, the V gene TRBV6-1; the D gene is possibly TRBD1 (6 bases). V shed 10 bases and J shed 8 bases, with 20 bases lying between them. The CDR3 consists of 14 residues. The germline CDR1 and CDR2 sequences are MNHNS and SASEGT.

The rearrangement joins TRBV6-1 to TRBJ2-1; 10 positions match TRBD2. Germline lookup yields CDR1 MNHNS and CDR2 SASEGT. Trimming took 5 bases from V and 4 from J; bases not matched to a gene: 5. This CDR3 is built from 15 residues. DNA of the CDR3: TGTGCCAGCAGTACCGGGACTAGCGCTTACAATGAGCAGTTCTTC. Amino acid sequence: CASSTGTSAYNEQFF.

This chain connects TRBV7-2 to TRBJ2-7, with TRBD1 identical over 8 bases. CDR1 is SGHTA and CDR2 is FQGNSA in the germline V gene. Trimming cost V 4 bases and J 5 bases; bases outside gene matches: 7. The CDR3 totals 14 residues. CDR3 in amino acids: CASSSGQGKNEQYF. The CDR3 DNA reads TGTGCCAGCAGCTCAGGACAGGGAAAAAACGAGCAGTACTTC.

The chain is built from TRBV20-1 and TRBJ2-7, with D perhaps TRBD2 (5 bases). The germline V gene has CDR1 DFQATT and CDR2 SNEGSKA (reference sequence). V was pared by 6 bases and J by 4 bases, with 10 bases between. The CDR3 is 11 residues long. CDR3 DNA sequence: TGCAGTGCCGAGGACTGGTACGAGCAGTACTTC. Its translation is CSAEDWYEQYF.

V and J are TRBV6-5 and TRBJ2-7; D is undetermined. V lost 2 bases and J lost 0, with 8 bases in between. The germline V gene encodes CDR1 MNHEY and CDR2 SVGAGI. The length of the CDR3 is 14 residues. DNA of the CDR3: TGTGCCAGCAGTTACGAACAGACCTCCTACGAGCAGTACTTC. Protein: CASSYEQTSYEQYF.

This clone was seen once. This chain links TRBV2 with TRBJ2-3, with D tentatively TRBD2 (5 bases). Per germline, CDR1 SNHLY and CDR2 FYNNEI. V gave up 6 bases and J gave up 6 bases, with 7 bases separating them. This CDR3 region has 11 residues. CDR3 nucleotide sequence: TGTGCCAGCAGCCGGAGGGATACGCAGTATTTT. This gives the protein CASSRRDTQYF. The complete variable domain, with remaining parts taken from reference TRBV2 and TRBJ2-3, reads EPEVTQTPSHQVTQMGQEVILRCVPISNHLYFYWYRQILGQKVEFLVSFYNNEISEKSEIFDDQFSVERPDGSNFTLKIRSTKLEDSAMYFCASSRRDTQYFGPGTRLTVL.

The chain links TRBV5-6 to TRBJ2-1; 7 bases line up with TRBD2. Germline loops: CDR1 SGHDT, CDR2 YYEEEE. The CDR3 is made up of 14 amino acids. Trimming took 2 bases from V and 1 from J; bases not matched to a gene: 0. CDR3 loop: CASSLLASYNEQFF. CDR3 nucleotides: TGTGCCAGCAGCTTACTAGCGTCCTACAATGAGCAGTTCTTC. The full variable domain, rest sourced from reference TRBV5-6 and TRBJ2-1, is DAGVTQSPTHLIKTRGQQVTLRCSPKSGHDTVSWYQQALGQGPQFIFQYYEEEERQRGNFPDRFSGHQFPNYSSELNVNALLLGDSALYLCASSLLASYNEQFFGPGTRLTVL.

V is TRBV2 and J is TRBJ1-2, with D perhaps matching TRBD1 (6 bases). The CDR3 loop spans 16 amino acids. Germline loops: CDR1 SNHLY, CDR2 FYNNEI. V was clipped by 6 bases and J by 10 bases, with 27 bases between them. CDR3 region: CASRSTAGTWTSDYTF. The DNA for the CDR3 is TGTGCCAGCAGGTCGACTGCCGGGACATGGACATCTGACTACACCTTC.

This clone came up a few times. Written as DNA, the CDR3 is TGTGCCAGCAGGGATTCAGGGGGTACTAATGAAAAACTGTTTTTT. Translation: CASRDSGGTNEKLFF. The chain is built from TRBV28 and TRBJ1-4; TRBD1 aligns across 7 bases. CDR1 is MDHEN and CDR2 is SYDVKM in the germline V gene. The CDR3 sequence is 15 residues long. The ends lost 6 bases at V and 2 bases at J; junction bases unmatched: 6.

This chain connects TRBV5-1 to TRBJ2-1; D is perhaps TRBD2 (6 bases). CDR1 is SGHRS and CDR2 is YFSETQ in the germline V gene. CDR3 length equals 13 residues. V dropped 2 bases and J dropped 7 bases, with 10 bases sitting between them. The CDR3 nucleotides read TGCGCCAGCAGCTTTCCGGGAGAGAATGAGCAGTTCTTC. Translating it yields CASSFPGENEQFF.

V and J are TRBV4-1 and TRBJ2-1; 12 bases line up with TRBD2. Losses at the gene ends were 3 bases for V and 3 bases for J; bases not matched to a gene: 3. CDR1 is MGHRA and CDR2 is YSYEKL in the germline V gene. The CDR3 length is 16 residues. This CDR3 reads CASSQRTSGDYNEQFF. The CDR3 nucleotides are TGCGCCAGCAGCCAGAGGACTAGCGGGGACTACAATGAGCAGTTCTTC.

The CDR3 DNA sequence: TGTGCCAGCAGTTCAGCGGGAGGCGAGCAGTACTTC. It translates to CASSSAGGEQYF. The V call is TRBV27, the J call TRBJ2-7; 9 bases match TRBD2. Trimming at V came to 4 bases and at J to 6 bases, leaving 1 base not matched to a gene. CDR3 size: 12 residues. From germline, CDR1 is MNHEY and CDR2 SMNVEV (reference sequence).

V gene TRBV18 combines with J gene TRBJ1-1; 8 bases map to TRBD1. J gave up 5 bases and V 5 bases, and 7 bases lay outside the gene matches. Germline V gives CDR1 KGHSH, CDR2 LQKENI. The CDR3 sequence is 14 residues long. CDR3 region: CASSGTGAGTEAFF. CDR3 coding DNA: TGTGCCAGCTCAGGGACAGGTGCCGGGACTGAAGCTTTCTTT.

The rearrangement uses TRBV19 and TRBJ1-1; D not resolved. The germline V gene has CDR1 LNHDA and CDR2 SQIVND (reference sequence). The V and J ends lost 1 base and 0 bases respectively, with 9 bases between them. The CDR3 runs to 15 residues. The CDR3 sequence: CASSIGRTLNTEAFF. The CDR3 DNA follows: TGTGCCAGTAGTATAGGGAGGACTCTGAACACTGAAGCTTTCTTT.

The chain uses TRBV6-6 and TRBJ2-1, with D perhaps TRBD2 (8 bases). The CDR3 has 14 residues. Trimming shortened V by 8 bases and J by 8 bases, and 19 bases separated the two germline ends. Germline lookup yields CDR1 MNHNY and CDR2 SVGAGI (reference sequence). The CDR3, as DNA: TGTGCCAGCTCGGCCACGGGAGGGGGCCATGAGCAGTTCTTC. Residues: CASSATGGGHEQFF.

This chain connects TRBV4-1 to TRBJ2-2; 9 bases map to TRBD2. The V segment lost 1 base and the J segment 6 bases; nucleotides outside the gene matches: 9. CDR1 and CDR2 from the germline V gene are MGHRA and YSYEKL. The CDR3 covers 17 residues. CDR3 bases: TGCGCCAGCAGCCAAGCTCTTAGGACTAGCGCTCCCGGGGAGCTGTTTTTT. Its translation is CASSQALRTSAPGELFF.

This clone was detected once. V gene TRBV18 combines with J gene TRBJ1-2; 10 bases are a match to TRBD1. Germline trimming cut 1 base from V and 8 bases from J; bases unmatched to any gene: 4. Germline CDR1 reads KGHSH; CDR2 reads LQKENI. CDR3 length equals 14 residues. In nucleotides, the CDR3 is TGTGCCAGCTCACCACGGGACAGGGGAGAAGGCTACACCTTC. It codes for CASSPRDRGEGYTF.